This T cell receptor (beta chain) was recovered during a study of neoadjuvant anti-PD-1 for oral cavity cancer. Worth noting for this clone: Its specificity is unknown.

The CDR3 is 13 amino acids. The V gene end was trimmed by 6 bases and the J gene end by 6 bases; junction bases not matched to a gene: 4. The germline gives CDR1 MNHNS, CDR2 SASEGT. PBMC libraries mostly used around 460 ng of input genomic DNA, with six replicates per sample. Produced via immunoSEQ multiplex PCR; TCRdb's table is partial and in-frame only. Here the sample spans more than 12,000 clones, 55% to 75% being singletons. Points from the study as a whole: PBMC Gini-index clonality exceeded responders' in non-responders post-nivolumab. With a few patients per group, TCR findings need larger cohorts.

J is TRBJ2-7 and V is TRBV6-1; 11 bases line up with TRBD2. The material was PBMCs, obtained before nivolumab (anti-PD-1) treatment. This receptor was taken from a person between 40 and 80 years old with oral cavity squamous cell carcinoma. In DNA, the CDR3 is TGTGCCAGCAGACTAGCGGGAGCTCCCGAGCAGTACTTC. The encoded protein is CASRLAGAPEQYF.